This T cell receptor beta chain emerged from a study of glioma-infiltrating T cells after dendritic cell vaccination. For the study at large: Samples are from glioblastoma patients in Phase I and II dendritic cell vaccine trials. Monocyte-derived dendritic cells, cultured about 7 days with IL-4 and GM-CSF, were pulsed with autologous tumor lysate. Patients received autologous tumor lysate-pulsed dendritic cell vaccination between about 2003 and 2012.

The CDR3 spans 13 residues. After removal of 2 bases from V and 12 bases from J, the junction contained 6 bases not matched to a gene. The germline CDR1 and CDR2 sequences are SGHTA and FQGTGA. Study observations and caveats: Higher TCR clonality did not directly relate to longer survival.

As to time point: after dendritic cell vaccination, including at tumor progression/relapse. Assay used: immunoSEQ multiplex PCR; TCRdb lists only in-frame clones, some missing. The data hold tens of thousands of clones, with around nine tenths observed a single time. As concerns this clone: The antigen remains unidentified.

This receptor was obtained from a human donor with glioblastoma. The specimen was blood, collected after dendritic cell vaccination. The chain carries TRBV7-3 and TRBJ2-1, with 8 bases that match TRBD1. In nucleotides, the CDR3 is TGTGCCAGCAGCTTAGGCGGACAGGGCGGGCAGTTCTTC. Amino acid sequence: CASSLGGQGGQFF.